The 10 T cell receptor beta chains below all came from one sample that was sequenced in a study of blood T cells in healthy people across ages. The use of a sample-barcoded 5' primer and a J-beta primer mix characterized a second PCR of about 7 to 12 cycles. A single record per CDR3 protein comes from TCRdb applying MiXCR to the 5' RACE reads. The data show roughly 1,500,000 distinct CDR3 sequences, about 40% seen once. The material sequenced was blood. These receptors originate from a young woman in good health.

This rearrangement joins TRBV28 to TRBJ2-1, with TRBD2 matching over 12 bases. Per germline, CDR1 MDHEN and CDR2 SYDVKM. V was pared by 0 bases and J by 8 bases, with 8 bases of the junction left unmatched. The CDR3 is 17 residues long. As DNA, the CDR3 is TGTGCCAGCAGTTTATGGAGACTAGCGGGGGCGCGAGATGAGCAGTTCTTC. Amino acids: CASSLWRLAGARDEQFF.

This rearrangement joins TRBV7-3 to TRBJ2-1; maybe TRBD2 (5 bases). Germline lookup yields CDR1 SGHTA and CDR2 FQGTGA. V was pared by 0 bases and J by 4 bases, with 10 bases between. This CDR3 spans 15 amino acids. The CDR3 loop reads CASSLTGVPYNEQFF. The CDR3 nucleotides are TGTGCCAGCAGCTTAACGGGAGTTCCGTACAATGAGCAGTTCTTC.

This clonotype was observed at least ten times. Written as DNA, the CDR3 is TGCAGTGCTATCCGGGTTGACGACCCTACTACCACAGATACGCAGTATTTT. As protein: CSAIRVDDPTTTDTQYF. The chain combines TRBV20-1 with TRBJ2-3; no definite D call. There are 17 residues in the CDR3. V lost 4 bases, J lost 2 bases, and 22 bases lay in between. Germline-derived CDR1 and CDR2 are DFQATT and SNEGSKA (reference sequence).

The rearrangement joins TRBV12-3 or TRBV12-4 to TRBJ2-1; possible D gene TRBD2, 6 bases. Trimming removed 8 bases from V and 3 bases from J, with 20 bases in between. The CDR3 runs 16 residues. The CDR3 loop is CASRLGAGIGYNEQFF. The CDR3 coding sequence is TGTGCCAGCCGCCTTGGGGCGGGGATAGGCTACAATGAGCAGTTCTTC.

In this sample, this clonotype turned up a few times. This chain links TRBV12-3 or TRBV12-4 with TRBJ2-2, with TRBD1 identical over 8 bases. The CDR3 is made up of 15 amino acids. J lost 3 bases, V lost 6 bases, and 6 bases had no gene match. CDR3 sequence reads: CASRGTGSYTGELFF. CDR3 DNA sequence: TGTGCCAGCAGGGGGACAGGTTCTTACACCGGGGAGCTGTTTTTT.

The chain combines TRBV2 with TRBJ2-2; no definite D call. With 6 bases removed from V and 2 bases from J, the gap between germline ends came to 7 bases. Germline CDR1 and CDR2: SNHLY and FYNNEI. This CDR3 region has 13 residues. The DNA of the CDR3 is TGTGCCAGCAGGGTCTTAAACACCGGGGAGCTGTTTTTT. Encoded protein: CASRVLNTGELFF.

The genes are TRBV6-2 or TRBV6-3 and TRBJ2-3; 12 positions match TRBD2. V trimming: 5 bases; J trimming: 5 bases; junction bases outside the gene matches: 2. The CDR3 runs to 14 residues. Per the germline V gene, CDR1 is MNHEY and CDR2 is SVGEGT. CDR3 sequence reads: CASSTTSGRDTQYF. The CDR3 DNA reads TGTGCCAGCAGTACGACTAGCGGGAGAGATACGCAGTATTTT.

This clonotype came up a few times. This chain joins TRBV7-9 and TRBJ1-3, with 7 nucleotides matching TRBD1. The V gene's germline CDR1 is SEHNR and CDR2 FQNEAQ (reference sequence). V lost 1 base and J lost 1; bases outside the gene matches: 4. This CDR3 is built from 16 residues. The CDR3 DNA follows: TGTGCCAGCAGCTTAGAGGAGGGGGCGTCTGGAAACACCATATATTTT. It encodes CASSLEEGASGNTIYF.

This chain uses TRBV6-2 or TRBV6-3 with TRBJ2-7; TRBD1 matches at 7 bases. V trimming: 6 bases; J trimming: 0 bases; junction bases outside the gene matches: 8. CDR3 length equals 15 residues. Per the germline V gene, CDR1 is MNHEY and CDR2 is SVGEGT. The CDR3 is CASSYGGTASYEQYF. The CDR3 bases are TGTGCCAGCAGCTATGGTGGGACAGCCTCCTACGAGCAGTACTTC.

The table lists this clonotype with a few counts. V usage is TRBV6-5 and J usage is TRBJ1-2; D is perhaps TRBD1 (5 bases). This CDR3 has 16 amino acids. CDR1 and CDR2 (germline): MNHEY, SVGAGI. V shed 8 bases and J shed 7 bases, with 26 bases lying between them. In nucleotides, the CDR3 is TGTGCCAGCGTTATGCATCCGGTCACAGGCCCTTCTGGCTACACCTTC. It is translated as CASVMHPVTGPSGYTF.